What follows is one TCR beta chain and its context. What antigen it recognizes has not been identified. Per-base qualities were not stored, and no clone one base away is much larger. This sample is drawn from a study of blood T cell repertoires in COVID-19 (TCRdb year 2020). About the study as a whole: Samples from collaborators originated in the United States, Italy and Spain and spanned both the acute and convalescent phases of COVID-19. The material from the prospective study consisted of cDNA or gDNA derived from T cells, B-cell-depleted T cells, or PBMCs. Deeply sampled blood TCRbeta repertoires from subjects exposed to, actively infected with, or recovered from COVID-19 were included in the dataset. The repertoires were released in a freely available public database meant as a resource for research on the immune response to SARS-CoV-2. The samples were drawn from the first 160 participants of the ongoing ImmuneRACE study and from 950 to 1,500 subjects provided by 6 global collaborators. Nearly every sample came with metadata listing a de-identified subject ID, COVID-19 status, age in years and sex. Where available, HLA class I and class II types were obtained from metadata supplied by the sample provider rather than from assay-based typing.

Each collaborating institution followed its own protocols to collect whole blood in K2EDTA tubes. For TCRbeta analysis, collaborator samples were shipped as frozen whole blood, as isolated PBMCs, or as DNA extracted from either sample type. The immunoSEQ Assay, a bias-controlled multiplex PCR, was used to amplify TCRbeta CDR3 regions from genomic DNA. On the authors' methods: The number of nucleated cells in each sample was estimated by amplification of reference gene primers within the assay. Sequence reads were collapsed and filtered to measure the absolute abundance of every unique TCRbeta CDR3 rearrangement. Productive Simpson clonality was computed per sample as the square root of Simpson's diversity index over productive rearrangements. TCRdb re-hosts the immuneACCESS table, in-frame sequences only. Its copies lack some clones; in the studies checked, an unresolved V gene accounts for under half of them, and the cause for the rest is not known. V and J calls plus clone size are reproduced from that table; the DNA served to infer D and trimming. The sample data list 150,000 to 200,000 clones, and around nine tenths of these were observed just once. The ten largest clonotypes hold 2.7% of the sample.

Results the study describes overall, beyond this receptor: The amount of clinical and demographic metadata varied by source and participant and was provided uncurated.

This sequence originates from a man aged 40-49 years with active or convalescent COVID-19. The source material was peripheral blood.

The CDR3 corresponds to CASSQGLGQQNTEAFF. The DNA sequence reads TGTGCCAGCAGCCAAGGGTTGGGACAGCAGAACACTGAAGCTTTCTTT. The sequence joins TRBV14 to TRBJ1-1, with TRBD1 matching 7 junction bases. Reading the germline V gene gives CDR1 SGHDN and CDR2 FVKESK. There are 16 amino acids in the CDR3, from cysteine to phenylalanine inclusive. Solely the CDR3 DNA is kept, with 48 bases framed from the first base. V trim: 1 base; J trim: 1 base; unmatched bases: 6.